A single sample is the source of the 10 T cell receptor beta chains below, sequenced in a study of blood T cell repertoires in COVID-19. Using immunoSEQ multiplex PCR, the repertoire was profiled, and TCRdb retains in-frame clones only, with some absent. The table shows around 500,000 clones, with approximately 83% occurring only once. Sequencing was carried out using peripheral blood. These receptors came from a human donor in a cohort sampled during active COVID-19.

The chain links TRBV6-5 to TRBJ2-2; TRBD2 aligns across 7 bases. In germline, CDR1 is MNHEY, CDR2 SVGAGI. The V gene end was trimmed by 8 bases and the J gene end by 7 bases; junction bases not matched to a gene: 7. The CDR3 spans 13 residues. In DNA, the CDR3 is TGTGCCAGCTATCAGTCGGGAGGCGGGGAGCTGTTTTTT. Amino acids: CASYQSGGGELFF.

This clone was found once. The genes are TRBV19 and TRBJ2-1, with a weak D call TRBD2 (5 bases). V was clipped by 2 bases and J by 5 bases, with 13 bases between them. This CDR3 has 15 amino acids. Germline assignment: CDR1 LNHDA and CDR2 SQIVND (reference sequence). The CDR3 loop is CASSINEGVHNEQFF. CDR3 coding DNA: TGTGCCAGTAGTATAAATGAGGGAGTTCACAATGAGCAGTTCTTC.

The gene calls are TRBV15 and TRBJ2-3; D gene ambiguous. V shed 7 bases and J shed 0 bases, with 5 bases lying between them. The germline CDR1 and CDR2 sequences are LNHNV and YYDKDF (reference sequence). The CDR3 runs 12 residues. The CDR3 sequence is CATTESTDTQYF. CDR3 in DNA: TGTGCCACCACAGAAAGCACAGATACGCAGTATTTT.

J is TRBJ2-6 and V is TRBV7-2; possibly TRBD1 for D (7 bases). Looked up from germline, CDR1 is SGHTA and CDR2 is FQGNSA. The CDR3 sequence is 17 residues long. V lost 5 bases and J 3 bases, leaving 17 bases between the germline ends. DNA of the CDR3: TGTGCCAGCAGCCCCCCGGAGGGGGCGTTTGGGGCCAACGTCCTGACTTTC. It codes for CASSPPEGAFGANVLTF.

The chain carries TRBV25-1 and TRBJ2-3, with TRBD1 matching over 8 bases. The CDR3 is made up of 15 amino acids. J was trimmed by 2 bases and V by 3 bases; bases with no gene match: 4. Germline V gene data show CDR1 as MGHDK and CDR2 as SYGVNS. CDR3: CASSDGQGATDTQYF. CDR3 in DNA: TGTGCCAGCAGTGATGGACAGGGAGCCACAGATACGCAGTATTTT.

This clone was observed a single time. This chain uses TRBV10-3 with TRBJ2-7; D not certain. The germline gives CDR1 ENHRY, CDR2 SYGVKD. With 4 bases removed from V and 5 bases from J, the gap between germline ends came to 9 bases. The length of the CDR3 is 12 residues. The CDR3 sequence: CAISGASHEQYF. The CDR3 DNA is TGTGCCATCAGTGGGGCCAGCCACGAGCAGTACTTC.

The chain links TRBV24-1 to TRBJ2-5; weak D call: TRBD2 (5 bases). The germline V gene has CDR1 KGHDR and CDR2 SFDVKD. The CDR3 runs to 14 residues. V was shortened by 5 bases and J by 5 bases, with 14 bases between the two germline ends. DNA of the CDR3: TGTGCCACCAGTGGAGGAGGATCGGTCGAGACCCAGTACTTC. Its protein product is CATSGGGSVETQYF.

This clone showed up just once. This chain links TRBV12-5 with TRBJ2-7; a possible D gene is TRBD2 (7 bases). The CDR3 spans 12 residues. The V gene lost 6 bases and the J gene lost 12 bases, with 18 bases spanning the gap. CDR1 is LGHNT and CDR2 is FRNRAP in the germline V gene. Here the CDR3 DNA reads TGTGCTAGTGGAATCGGGGGGCTCCCCGGGTACTTC. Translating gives CASGIGGLPGYF.

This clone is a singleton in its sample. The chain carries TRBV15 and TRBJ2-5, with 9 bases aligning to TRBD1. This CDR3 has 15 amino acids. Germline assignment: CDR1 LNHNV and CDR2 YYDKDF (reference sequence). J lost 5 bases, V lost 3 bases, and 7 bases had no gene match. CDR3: CATSSYRDRAETQYF. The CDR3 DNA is TGTGCCACCAGCAGCTACCGGGACAGGGCTGAGACCCAGTACTTC.

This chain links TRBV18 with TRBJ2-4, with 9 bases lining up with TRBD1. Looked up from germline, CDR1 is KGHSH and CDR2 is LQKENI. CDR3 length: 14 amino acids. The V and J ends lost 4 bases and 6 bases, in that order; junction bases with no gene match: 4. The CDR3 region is CASSLNRGPNIQYF. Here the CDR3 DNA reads TGTGCCAGCTCACTAAACAGGGGGCCAAACATTCAGTACTTC. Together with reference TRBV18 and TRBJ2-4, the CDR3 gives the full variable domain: NAGVMQNPRHLVRRRGQEARLRCSPMKGHSHVYWYRQLPEEGLKFMVYLQKENIIDESGMPKERFSAEFPKEGPSILRIQQVVRGDSAAYFCASSLNRGPNIQYFGAGTRLSVL.